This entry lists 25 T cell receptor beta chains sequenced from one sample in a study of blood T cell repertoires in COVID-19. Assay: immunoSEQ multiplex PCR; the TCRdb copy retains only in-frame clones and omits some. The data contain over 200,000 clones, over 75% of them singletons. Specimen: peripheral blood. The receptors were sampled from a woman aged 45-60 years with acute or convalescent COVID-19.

The CDR3 bases are TGTGCCTGGAGCACCGGGACAGGGAGCTCTGGGGCCAACGTCCTGACTTTC. It specifies CAWSTGTGSSGANVLTF. J is TRBJ2-6 and V is TRBV30, with 9 positions matching TRBD1. The CDR3 has 17 amino acids. The V and J ends lost 3 bases and 0 bases, in that order; junction bases with no gene match: 6. Germline lookup yields CDR1 GTSNPN and CDR2 SVGIG (reference sequence).

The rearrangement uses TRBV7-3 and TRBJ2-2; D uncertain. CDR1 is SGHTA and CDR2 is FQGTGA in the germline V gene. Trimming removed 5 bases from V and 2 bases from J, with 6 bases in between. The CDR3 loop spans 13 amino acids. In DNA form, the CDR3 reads TGTGCCAGCAGCCTCAGTAACACCGGGGAGCTGTTTTTT. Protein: CASSLSNTGELFF.

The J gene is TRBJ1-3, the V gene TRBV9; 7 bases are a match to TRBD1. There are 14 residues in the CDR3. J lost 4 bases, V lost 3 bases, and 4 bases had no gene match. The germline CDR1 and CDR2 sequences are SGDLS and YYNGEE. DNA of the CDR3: TGTGCCAGCAGCGCTCAGACAGGGGGAAACACCATATATTTT. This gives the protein CASSAQTGGNTIYF. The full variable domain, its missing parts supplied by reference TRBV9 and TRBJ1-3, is DSGVTQTPKHLITATGQRVTLRCSPRSGDLSVYWYQQSLDQGLQFLIQYYNGEERAKGNILERFSAQQFPDLHSELNLSSLELGDSALYFCASSAQTGGNTIYFGEGSWLTVV.

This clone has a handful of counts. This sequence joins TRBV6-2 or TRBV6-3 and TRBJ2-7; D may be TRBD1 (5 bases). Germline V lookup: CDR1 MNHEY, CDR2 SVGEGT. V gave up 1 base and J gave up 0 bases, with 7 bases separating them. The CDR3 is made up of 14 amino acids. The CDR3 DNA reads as TGTGCCAGCAGTTACTGGCAGGGCTCCTACGAGCAGTACTTC. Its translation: CASSYWQGSYEQYF.

The CDR3 reads CASSLIGGRARETQYF. The CDR3 DNA is TGTGCCAGCAGCTTAATCGGCGGGAGGGCCCGAGAGACCCAGTACTTC. J is TRBJ2-5 and V is TRBV7-8; 9 bases are shared with TRBD2. The V gene end was trimmed by 2 bases and the J gene end by 4 bases; junction bases not matched to a gene: 8. The CDR3 loop spans 16 amino acids. The V gene's germline CDR1 is SGHVS and CDR2 FQNEAQ.

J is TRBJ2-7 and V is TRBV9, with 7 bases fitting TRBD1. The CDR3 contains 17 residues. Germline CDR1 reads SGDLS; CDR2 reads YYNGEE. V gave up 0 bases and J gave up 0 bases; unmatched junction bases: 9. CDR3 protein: CASSVGLTGDYSYEQYF. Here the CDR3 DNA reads TGTGCCAGCAGCGTAGGCCTAACAGGGGATTACTCCTACGAGCAGTACTTC.

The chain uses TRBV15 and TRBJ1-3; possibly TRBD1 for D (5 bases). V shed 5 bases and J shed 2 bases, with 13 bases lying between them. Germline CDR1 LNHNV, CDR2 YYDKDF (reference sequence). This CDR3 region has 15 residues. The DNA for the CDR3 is TGTGCCACCAGCCCCCGGGGAGGGGCTGGAAACACCATATATTTT. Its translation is CATSPRGGAGNTIYF.

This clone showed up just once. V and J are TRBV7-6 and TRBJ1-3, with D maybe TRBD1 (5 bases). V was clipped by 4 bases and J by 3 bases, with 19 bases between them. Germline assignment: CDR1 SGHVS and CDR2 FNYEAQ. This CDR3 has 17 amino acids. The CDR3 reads CASSYGGRGQVGNTIYF. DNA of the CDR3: TGTGCCAGCAGCTACGGGGGAAGGGGTCAGGTTGGAAACACCATATATTTT.

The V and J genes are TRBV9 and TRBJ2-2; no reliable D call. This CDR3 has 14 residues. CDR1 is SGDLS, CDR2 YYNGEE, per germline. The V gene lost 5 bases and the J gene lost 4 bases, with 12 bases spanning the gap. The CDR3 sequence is CASRAGTRTGELFF. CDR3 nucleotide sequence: TGTGCCAGCAGGGCAGGTACCCGCACCGGGGAGCTGTTTTTT.

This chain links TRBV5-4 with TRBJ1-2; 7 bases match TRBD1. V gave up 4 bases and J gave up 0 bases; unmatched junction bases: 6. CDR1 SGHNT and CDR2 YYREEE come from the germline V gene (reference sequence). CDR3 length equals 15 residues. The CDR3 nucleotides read TGTGCCAGCAGCGCTGGGACAGCTACTAACTATGGCTACACCTTC. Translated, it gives CASSAGTATNYGYTF.

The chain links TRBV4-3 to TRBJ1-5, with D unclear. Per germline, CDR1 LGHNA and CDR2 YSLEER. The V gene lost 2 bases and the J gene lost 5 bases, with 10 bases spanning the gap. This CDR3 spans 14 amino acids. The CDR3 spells CASSQFTGDQPQHF. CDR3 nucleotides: TGCGCCAGCAGCCAATTCACCGGAGATCAGCCCCAGCATTTT.

The DNA for the CDR3 is TGCGCCAGCAGCCAAGATCGAAATAGCGGGACCTACGAGCAGTACTTC. Translated: CASSQDRNSGTYEQYF. The chain employs TRBV4-1 and TRBJ2-7, with TRBD2 identical over 8 bases. Per the germline V gene, CDR1 is MGHRA and CDR2 is YSYEKL. Unmatched junction bases numbered 6, after V lost 0 bases and J lost 2 bases. This CDR3 has 16 amino acids.

CDR3 residues: CATSDTRTAQETQYF. The CDR3 nucleotides read TGTGCCACCAGTGATACCCGGACAGCGCAAGAGACCCAGTACTTC. The chain has TRBV24-1 and TRBJ2-5, with a possible D match to TRBD1 (6 bases). V lost 3 bases to trimming and J lost 2 bases, with 12 bases between them. Germline V gene sequence: CDR1 KGHDR, CDR2 SFDVKD. The CDR3 totals 15 residues.

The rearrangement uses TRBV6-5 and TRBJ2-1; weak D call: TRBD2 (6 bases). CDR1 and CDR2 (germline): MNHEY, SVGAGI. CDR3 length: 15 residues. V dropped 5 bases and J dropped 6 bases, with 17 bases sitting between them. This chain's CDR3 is CASSSAGRPLNEQFF. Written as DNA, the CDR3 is TGTGCCAGCAGTAGCGCCGGGAGACCCCTCAATGAGCAGTTCTTC.

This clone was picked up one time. The DNA for the CDR3 is TGCAGCGTCCAATCGGGAGGGAATGAGCAGTTCTTC. It codes for CSVQSGGNEQFF. The rearrangement uses TRBV29-1 and TRBJ2-1, with 8 positions matching TRBD2. V dropped 6 bases and J dropped 7; count of bases not matched to a gene: 5. Germline V gene lookup returns CDR1 SQVTM and CDR2 ANQGSEA. This CDR3 spans 12 amino acids.

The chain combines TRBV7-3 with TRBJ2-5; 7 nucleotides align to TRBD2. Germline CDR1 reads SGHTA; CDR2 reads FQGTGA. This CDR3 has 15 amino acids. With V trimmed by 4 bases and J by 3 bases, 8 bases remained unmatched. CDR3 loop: CASSSWTSLKETQYF. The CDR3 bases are TGTGCCAGCAGCTCCTGGACTAGTCTAAAAGAGACCCAGTACTTC.

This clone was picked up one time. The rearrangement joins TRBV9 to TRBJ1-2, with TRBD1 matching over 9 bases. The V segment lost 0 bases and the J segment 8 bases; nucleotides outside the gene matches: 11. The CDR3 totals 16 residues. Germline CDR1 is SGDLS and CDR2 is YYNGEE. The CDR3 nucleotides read TGTGCCAGCAGCGTAGTTTCGGGACAGGGATCGGGCGGCTACACCTTC. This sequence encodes CASSVVSGQGSGGYTF.

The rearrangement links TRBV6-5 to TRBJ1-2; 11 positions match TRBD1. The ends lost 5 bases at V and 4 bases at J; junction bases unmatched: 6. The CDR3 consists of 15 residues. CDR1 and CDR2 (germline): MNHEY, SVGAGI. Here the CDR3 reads CASSQSGQGAYGYTF. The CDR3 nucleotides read TGTGCCAGCAGTCAATCTGGACAGGGGGCCTATGGCTACACCTTC.

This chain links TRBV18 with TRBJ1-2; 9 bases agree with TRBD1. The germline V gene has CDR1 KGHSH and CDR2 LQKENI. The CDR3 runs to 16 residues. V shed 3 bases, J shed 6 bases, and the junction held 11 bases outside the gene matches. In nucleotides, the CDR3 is TGTGCCAGCTCACCCCTCCCGGGACAGGGTGAGAATGGCTACACCTTC. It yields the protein CASSPLPGQGENGYTF.

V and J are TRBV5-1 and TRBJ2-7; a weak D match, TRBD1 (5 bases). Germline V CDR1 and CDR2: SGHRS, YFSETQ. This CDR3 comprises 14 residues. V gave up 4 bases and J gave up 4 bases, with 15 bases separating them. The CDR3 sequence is CASSAGIGDYEQYF. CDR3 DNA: TGCGCCAGCAGCGCAGGGATTGGGGATTACGAGCAGTACTTC. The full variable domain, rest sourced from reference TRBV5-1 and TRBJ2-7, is KAGVTQTPRYLIKTRGQQVTLSCSPISGHRSVSWYQQTPGQGLQFLFEYFSETQRNKGNFPGRFSGRQFSNSRSEMNVSTLELGDSALYLCASSAGIGDYEQYFGPGTRLTVT.

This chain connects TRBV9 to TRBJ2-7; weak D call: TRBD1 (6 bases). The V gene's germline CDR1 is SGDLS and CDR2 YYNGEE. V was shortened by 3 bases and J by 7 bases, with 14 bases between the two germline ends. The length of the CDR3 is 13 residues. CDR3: CASSASVRGEQYF. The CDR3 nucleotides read TGTGCCAGCAGCGCCTCCGTGAGGGGGGAGCAGTACTTC.

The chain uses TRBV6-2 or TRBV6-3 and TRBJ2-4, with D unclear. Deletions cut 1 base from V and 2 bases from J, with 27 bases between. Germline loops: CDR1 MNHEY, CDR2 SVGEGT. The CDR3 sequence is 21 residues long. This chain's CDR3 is CASSYFPGGPKNESSKNIQYF. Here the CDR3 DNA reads TGTGCCAGCAGTTACTTCCCCGGTGGGCCTAAAAATGAAAGCTCCAAAAACATTCAGTACTTC.

CDR3 sequence (DNA): TGTGCCAGCACACTCGACAGGGAAGACACTGAAGCTTTCTTT. This encodes CASTLDREDTEAFF. V and J are TRBV6-5 and TRBJ1-1; TRBD1 agrees at 7 bases. The CDR3 is made up of 14 amino acids. The germline V gene encodes CDR1 MNHEY and CDR2 SVGAGI. The V gene end was trimmed by 7 bases and the J gene end by 3 bases; junction bases not matched to a gene: 8.

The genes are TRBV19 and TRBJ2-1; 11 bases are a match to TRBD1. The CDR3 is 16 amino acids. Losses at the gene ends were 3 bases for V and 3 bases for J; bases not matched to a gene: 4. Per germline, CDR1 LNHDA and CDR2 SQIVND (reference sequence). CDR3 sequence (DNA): TGTGCCAGTAGTATGTTAGGGACAGGGGGCTACAATGAGCAGTTCTTC. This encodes CASSMLGTGGYNEQFF.

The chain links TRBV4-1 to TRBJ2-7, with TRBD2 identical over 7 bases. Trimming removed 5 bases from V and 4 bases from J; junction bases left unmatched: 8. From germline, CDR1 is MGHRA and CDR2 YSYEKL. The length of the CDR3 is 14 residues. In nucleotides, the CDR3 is TGCGCCAGCAGCAAGGTGGGAGGGATATACGAGCAGTACTTC. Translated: CASSKVGGIYEQYF.